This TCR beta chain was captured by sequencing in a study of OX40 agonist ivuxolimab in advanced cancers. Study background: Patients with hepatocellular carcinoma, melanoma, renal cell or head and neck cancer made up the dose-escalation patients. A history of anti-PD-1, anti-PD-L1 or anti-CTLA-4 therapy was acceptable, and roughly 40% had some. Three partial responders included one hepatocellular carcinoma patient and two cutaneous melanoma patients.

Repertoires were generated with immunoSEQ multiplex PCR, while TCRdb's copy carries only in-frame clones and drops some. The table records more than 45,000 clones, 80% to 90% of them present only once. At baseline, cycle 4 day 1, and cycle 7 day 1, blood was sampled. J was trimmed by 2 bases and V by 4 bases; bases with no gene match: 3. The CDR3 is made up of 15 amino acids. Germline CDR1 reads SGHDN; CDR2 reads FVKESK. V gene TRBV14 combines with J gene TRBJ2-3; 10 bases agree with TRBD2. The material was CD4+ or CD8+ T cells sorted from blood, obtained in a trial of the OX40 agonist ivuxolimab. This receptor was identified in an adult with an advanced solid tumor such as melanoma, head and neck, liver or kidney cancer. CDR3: CASSLTSGVTDTQYF. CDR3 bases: TGTGCCAGCAGCCTCACTAGCGGGGTCACAGATACGCAGTATTTT. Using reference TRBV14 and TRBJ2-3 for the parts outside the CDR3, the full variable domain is EAGVTQFPSHSVIEKGQTVTLRCDPISGHDNLYWYRRVMGKEIKFLLHFVKESKQDESGMPNNRFLAERTGGTYSTLKVQPAELEDSGVYFCASSLTSGVTDTQYFGPGTRLTVL.